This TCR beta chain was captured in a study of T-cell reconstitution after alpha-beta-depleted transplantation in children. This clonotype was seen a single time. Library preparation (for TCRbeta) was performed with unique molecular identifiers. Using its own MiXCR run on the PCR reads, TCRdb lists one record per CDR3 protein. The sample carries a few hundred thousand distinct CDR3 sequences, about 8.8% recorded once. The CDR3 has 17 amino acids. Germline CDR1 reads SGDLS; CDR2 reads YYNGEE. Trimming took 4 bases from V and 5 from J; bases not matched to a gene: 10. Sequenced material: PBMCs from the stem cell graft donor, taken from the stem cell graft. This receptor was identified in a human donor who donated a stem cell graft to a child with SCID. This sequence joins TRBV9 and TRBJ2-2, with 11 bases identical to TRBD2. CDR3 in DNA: TGTGCCAGCAGCCCCCCGGGACTAGCGGATGGGACCGGGGAGCTGTTTTTT. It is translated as CASSPPGLADGTGELFF.